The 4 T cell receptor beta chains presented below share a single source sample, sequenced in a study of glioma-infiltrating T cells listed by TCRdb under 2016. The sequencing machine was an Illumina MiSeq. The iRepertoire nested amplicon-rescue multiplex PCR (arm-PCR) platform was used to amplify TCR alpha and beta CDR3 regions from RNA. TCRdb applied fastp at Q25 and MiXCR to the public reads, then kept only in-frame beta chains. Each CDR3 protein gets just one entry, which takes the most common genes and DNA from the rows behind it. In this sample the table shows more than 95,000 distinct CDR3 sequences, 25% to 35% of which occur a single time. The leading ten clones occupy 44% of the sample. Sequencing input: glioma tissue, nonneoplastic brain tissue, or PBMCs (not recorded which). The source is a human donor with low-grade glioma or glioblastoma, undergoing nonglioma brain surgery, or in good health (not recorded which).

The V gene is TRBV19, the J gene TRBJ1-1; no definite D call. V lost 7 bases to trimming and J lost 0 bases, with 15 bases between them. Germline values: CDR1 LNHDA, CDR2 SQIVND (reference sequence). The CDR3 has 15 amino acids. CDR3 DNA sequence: TGTGCCAGTAATCACCCCAGTGCTATGAACACTGAAGCTTTCTTT. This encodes CASNHPSAMNTEAFF.

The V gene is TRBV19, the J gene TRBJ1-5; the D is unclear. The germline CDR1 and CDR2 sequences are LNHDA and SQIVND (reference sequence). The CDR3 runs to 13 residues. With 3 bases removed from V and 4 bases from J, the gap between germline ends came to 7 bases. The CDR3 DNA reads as TGTGCCAGTAGTATGGGCAGTAATCAGCCCCAGCATTTT. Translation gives CASSMGSNQPQHF.

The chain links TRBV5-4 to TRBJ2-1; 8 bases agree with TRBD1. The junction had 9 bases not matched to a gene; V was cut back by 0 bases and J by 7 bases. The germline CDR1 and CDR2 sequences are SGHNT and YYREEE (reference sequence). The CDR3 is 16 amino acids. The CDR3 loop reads CASSLAGQGQTNEQFF. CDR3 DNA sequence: TGTGCCAGCAGCTTGGCTGGACAGGGTCAGACGAATGAGCAGTTCTTC. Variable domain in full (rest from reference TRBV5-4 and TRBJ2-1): ETGVTQSPTHLIKTRGQQVTLRCSSQSGHNTVSWYQQALGQGPQFIFQYYREEENGRGNFPPRFSGLQFPNYSSELNVNALELDDSALYLCASSLAGQGQTNEQFFGPGTRLTVL.

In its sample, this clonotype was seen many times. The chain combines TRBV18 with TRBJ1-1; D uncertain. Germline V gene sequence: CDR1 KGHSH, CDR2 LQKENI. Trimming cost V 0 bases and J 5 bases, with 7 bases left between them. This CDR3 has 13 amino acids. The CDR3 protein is CASSPPVTTEAFF. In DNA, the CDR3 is TGTGCCAGCTCACCACCGGTGACAACTGAAGCTTTCTTT.